The 4 T cell receptor beta chains reported below all come from one sample, sequenced in a study of blood T cell repertoires in COVID-19. The method was immunoSEQ multiplex PCR; TCRdb's version includes in-frame clones alone and lacks a portion of them. This table holds some 130,000 clones, 79% found once. The sample was peripheral blood. The receptors originated from a woman aged 80 or older with acute or convalescent COVID-19.

The chain uses TRBV24-1 and TRBJ1-1; 7 nucleotides line up with TRBD1. J gave up 10 bases and V 3 bases, and 4 bases lay outside the gene matches. This CDR3 has 12 amino acids. Germline CDR1 and CDR2: KGHDR and SFDVKD. The CDR3 DNA reads TGTGCCACCAGTGATCCACAGGGGAGAGCTTTCTTT. This codes for CATSDPQGRAFF.

The CDR3 is CASSPGLSSYNEQFF. The CDR3 nucleotides read TGTGCCAGTAGTCCAGGACTCAGCTCCTACAATGAGCAGTTCTTC. The chain employs TRBV19 and TRBJ2-1; maybe TRBD2 (5 bases). The CDR3 totals 15 residues. CDR1 is LNHDA and CDR2 is SQIVND in the germline V gene (reference sequence). Trimming pared 5 bases from V and 0 bases from J, leaving 11 bases between.

The V and J genes are TRBV5-4 and TRBJ1-1; TRBD1 matches at 10 bases. The CDR3 is made up of 15 amino acids. CDR1 is SGHNT and CDR2 is YYREEE in the germline V gene (reference sequence). V was clipped by 3 bases and J by 4 bases; unmatched bases: 6. DNA of the CDR3: TGTGCCAGCAGCTCGACAGGGGGCGAGGTCACTGAAGCTTTCTTT. It yields the protein CASSSTGGEVTEAFF. The full variable domain, in which reference TRBV5-4 and TRBJ1-1 provide the parts outside the CDR3, is ETGVTQSPTHLIKTRGQQVTLRCSSQSGHNTVSWYQQALGQGPQFIFQYYREEENGRGNFPPRFSGLQFPNYSSELNVNALELDDSALYLCASSSTGGEVTEAFFGQGTRLTVV.

J is TRBJ1-1 and V is TRBV10-3; TRBD1 aligns across 12 bases. V dropped 0 bases and J dropped 9; count of bases not matched to a gene: 8. CDR1 is ENHRY, CDR2 SYGVKD, per germline. The CDR3 is 16 amino acids. The CDR3 coding sequence is TGTGCCATCAGTGAGTCGGGACAGGGGGCCCTTAGGAAAGCTTTCTTT. Protein product: CAISESGQGALRKAFF.